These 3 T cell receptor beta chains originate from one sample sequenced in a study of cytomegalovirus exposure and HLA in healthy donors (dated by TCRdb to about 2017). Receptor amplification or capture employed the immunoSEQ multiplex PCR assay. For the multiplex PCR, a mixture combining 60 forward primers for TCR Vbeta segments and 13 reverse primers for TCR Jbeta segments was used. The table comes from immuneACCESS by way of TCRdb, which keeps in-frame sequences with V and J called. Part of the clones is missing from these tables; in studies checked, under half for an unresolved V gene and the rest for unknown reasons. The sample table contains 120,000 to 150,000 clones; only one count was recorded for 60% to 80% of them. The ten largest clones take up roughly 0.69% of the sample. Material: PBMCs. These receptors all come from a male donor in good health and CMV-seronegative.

Written as DNA, the CDR3 is TGTGCCACCAGCAGGTTTGCGGGGGCCGAGAAAGATACGCAGTATTTT. Its translation: CATSRFAGAEKDTQYF. The chain carries TRBV15 and TRBJ2-3, with a tentative D call TRBD2 (7 bases). CDR3 length: 16 amino acids. The V gene's germline CDR1 is LNHNV and CDR2 YYDKDF (reference sequence). The ends were cut back, 3 bases at V and 5 bases at J, with 18 bases in the middle.

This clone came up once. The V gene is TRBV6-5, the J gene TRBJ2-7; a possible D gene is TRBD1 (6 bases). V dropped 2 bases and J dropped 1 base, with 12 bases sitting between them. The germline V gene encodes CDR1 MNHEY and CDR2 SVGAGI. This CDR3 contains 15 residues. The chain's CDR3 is CASSYLAGASYEQYF. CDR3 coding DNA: TGTGCCAGCAGTTACCTTGCAGGGGCTTCCTACGAGCAGTACTTC.

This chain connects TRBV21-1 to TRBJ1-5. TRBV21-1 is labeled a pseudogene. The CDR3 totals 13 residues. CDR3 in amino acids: CASTLEINQPQHF. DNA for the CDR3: TGTGCCAGCACCTTAGAGATCAATCAGCCCCAGCATTTT.